This TCR beta chain was retrieved from a study of T cells in Graves' hyperthyroidism and ophthalmopathy. RNA transcripts gave rise to amplified TCR beta CDR3 regions. Using the HTBI primer set, a first-round RT-PCR was run on the TCR CDR3. TCRdb itself ran the multiplex PCR reads through MiXCR, one entry per CDR3 protein. The sample lists almost 600,000 distinct CDR3 sequences, about half seen once, with around 7.7% in the top ten. The length of the CDR3 is 15 residues. Germline V gene data show CDR1 as LNHDA and CDR2 as SQIVND (reference sequence). Trimming left V 6 bases short and J 0 bases short, with 15 bases between. Overall study results and limits: The majority of expanded thyroid clonotypes above 0.001 also appeared in blood.

This clonotype was observed a few times. Its antigen is unknown. The J gene is TRBJ2-7, the V gene TRBV19, with D possibly TRBD2 on 6 matching bases. This receptor was identified in a woman aged 18-29 years with Graves' hyperthyroidism. Input material: peripheral blood or thyroid tissue (not recorded which). The CDR3 DNA is TGTGCCAGTAGCCCCGGGACTCCAAGCTCCTACGAGCAGTACTTC. It is translated as CASSPGTPSSYEQYF.